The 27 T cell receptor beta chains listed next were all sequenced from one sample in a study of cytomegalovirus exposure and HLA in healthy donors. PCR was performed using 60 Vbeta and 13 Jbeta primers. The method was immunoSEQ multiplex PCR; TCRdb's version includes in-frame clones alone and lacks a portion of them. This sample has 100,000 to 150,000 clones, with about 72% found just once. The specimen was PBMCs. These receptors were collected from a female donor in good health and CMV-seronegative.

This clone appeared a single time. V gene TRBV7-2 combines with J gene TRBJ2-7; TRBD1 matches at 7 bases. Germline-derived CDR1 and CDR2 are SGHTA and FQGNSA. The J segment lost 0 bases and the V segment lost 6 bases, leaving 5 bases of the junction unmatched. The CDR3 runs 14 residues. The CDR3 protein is CASSSWTGSYEQYF. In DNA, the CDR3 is TGTGCCAGCAGTTCCTGGACAGGCTCCTACGAGCAGTACTTC.

The CDR3 DNA follows: TGTGCCAGCAGTCGCCTACGCGGTACTGAAGCTTTCTTT. Protein product: CASSRLRGTEAFF. The chain carries TRBV6-5 and TRBJ1-1; D gene uncertain. From germline, CDR1 is MNHEY and CDR2 SVGAGI. The CDR3 covers 13 residues. V lost 5 bases, J lost 5 bases, and 12 bases lay in between.

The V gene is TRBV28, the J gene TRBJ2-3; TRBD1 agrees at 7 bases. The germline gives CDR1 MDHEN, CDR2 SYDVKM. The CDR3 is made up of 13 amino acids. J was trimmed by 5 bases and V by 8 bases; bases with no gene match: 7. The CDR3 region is CASDRDVGDTQYF. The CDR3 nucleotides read TGTGCCAGCGACAGGGACGTGGGAGATACGCAGTATTTT. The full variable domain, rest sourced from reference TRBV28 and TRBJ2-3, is DVKVTQSSRYLVKRTGEKVFLECVQDMDHENMFWYRQDPGLGLRLIYFSYDVKMKEKGDIPEGYSVSREKKERFSLILESASTNQTSMYLCASDRDVGDTQYFGPGTRLTVL.

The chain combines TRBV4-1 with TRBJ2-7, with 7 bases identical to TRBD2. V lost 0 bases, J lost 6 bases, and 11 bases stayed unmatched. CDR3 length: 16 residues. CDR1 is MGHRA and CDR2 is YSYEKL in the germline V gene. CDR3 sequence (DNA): TGCGCCAGCAGCCAAGAGGTGGGGGGGAGGGCCGGCGAGCAGTACTTC. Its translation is CASSQEVGGRAGEQYF.

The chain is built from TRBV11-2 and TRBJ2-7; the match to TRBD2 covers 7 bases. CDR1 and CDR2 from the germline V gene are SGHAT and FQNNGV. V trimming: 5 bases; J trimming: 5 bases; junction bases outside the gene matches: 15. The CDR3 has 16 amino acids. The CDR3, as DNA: TGTGCCAGCAGCCACTGGGGAAGTAGCGGGTGGAACGAGCAGTACTTC. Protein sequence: CASSHWGSSGWNEQYF.

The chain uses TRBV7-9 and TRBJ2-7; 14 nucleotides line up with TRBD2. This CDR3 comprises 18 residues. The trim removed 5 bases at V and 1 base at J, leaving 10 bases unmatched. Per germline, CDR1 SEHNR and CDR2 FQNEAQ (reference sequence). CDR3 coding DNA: TGTGCCAGCAGCCCGAGGGGGACTAGCGGGAGCCTTTCCTACGAGCAGTACTTC. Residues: CASSPRGTSGSLSYEQYF.

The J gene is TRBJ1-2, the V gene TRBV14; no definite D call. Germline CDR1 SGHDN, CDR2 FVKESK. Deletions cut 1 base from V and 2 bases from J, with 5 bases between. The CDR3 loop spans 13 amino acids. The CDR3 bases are TGTGCCAGCAGCCAAGGAGGGAACTATGGCTACACCTTC. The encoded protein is CASSQGGNYGYTF.

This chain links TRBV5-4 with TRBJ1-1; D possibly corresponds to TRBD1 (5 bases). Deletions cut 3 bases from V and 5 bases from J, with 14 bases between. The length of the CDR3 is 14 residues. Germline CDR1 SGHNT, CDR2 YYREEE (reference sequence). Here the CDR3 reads CASSYLQGNTEAFF. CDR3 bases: TGTGCCAGCAGCTACCTCCAGGGTAATACTGAAGCTTTCTTT.

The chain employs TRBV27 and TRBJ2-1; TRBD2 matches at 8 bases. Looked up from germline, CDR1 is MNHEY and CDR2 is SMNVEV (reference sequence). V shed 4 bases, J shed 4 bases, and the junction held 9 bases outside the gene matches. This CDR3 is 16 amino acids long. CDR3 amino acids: CASSSLTSEKYNEQFF. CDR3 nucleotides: TGTGCCAGCAGTTCCCTGACTAGCGAAAAATACAATGAGCAGTTCTTC.

The CDR3 sequence: CASSSSGTVTDTQYF. The CDR3 bases are TGTGCCAGCAGCTCCTCCGGGACAGTAACAGATACGCAGTATTTT. The V and J genes are TRBV7-3 and TRBJ2-3; 7 positions agree with TRBD1. The trim removed 4 bases at V and 3 bases at J, leaving 7 bases unmatched. Germline V gene data show CDR1 as SGHTA and CDR2 as FQGTGA. This CDR3 comprises 15 residues.

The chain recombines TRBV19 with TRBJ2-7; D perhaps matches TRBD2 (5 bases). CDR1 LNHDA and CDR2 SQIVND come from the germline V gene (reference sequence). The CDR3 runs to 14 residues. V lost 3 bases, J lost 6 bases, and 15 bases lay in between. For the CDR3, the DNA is TGTGCCAGTAGTATGACTTGGCTTAGCGCCGAGCAGTACTTC. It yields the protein CASSMTWLSAEQYF.

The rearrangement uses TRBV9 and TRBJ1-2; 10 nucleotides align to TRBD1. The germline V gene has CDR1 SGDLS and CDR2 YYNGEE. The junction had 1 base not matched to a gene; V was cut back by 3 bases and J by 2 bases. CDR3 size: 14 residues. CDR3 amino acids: CASSAGQGNYGYTF. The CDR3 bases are TGTGCCAGCAGCGCGGGACAGGGGAACTATGGCTACACCTTC.

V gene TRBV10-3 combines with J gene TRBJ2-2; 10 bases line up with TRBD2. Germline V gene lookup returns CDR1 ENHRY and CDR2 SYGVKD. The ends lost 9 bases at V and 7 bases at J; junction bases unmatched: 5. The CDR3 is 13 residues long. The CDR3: CAIGLADRGELFF. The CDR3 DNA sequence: TGTGCCATAGGACTAGCGGACCGCGGGGAGCTGTTTTTT.

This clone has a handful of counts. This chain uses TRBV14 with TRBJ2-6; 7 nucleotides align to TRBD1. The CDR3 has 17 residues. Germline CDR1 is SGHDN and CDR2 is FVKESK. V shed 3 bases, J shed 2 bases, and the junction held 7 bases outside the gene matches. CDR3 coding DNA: TGTGCCAGCAGCCACCGCCGGGACAGCACTGGGGCCAACGTCCTGACTTTC. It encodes CASSHRRDSTGANVLTF.

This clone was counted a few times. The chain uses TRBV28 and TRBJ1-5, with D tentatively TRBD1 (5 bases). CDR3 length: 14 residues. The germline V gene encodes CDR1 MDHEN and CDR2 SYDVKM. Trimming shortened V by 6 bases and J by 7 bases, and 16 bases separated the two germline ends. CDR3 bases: TGTGCCAGCAGCCCCCCGGAGGGGCACCAGCCCCAGCATTTT. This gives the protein CASSPPEGHQPQHF.

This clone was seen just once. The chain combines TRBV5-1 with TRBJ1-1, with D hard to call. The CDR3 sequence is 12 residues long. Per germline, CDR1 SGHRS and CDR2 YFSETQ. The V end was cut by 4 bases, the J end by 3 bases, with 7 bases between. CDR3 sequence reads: CASSQDYTEAFF. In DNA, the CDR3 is TGCGCCAGCAGCCAGGATTACACTGAAGCTTTCTTT.

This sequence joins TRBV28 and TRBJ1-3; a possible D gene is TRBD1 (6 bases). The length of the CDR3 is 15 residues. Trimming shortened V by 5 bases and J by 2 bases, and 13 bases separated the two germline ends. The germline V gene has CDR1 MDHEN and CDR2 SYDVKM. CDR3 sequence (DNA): TGTGCCAGCAGTGAACAGGGTATTACTGGAAACACCATATATTTT. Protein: CASSEQGITGNTIYF.

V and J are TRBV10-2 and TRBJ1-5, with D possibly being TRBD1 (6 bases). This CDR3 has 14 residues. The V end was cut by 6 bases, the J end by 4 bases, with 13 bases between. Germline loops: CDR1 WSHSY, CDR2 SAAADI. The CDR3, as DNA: TGCGCCAGCAGCCAGATCCAGGGGAATCAGCCCCAGCATTTT. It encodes CASSQIQGNQPQHF.

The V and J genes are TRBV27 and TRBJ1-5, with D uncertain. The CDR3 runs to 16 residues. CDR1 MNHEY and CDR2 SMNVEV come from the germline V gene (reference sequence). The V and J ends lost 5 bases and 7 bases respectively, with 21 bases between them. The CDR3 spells CASSPRTGSWRQPQHF. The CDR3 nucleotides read TGTGCCAGCAGTCCCCGGACGGGGTCTTGGCGGCAGCCCCAGCATTTT.

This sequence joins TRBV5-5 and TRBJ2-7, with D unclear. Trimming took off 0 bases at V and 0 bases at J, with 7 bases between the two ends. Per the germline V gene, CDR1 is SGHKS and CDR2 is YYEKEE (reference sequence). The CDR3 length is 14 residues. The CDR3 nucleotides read TGTGCCAGCAGCTTGGACCACAACTCCTACGAGCAGTACTTC. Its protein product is CASSLDHNSYEQYF.

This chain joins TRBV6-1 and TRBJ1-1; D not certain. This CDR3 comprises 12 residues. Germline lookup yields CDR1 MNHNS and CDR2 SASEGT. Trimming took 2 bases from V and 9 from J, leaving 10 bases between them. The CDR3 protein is CASSERQVKAFF. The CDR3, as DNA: TGTGCCAGCAGTGAACGACAAGTGAAAGCTTTCTTT.

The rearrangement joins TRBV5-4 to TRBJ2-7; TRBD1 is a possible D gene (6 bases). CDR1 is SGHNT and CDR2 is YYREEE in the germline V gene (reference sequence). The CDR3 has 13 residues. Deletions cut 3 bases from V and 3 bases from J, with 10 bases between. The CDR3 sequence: CASSSRDNYEQYF. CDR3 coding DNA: TGTGCCAGCAGCTCCCGGGACAACTACGAGCAGTACTTC.

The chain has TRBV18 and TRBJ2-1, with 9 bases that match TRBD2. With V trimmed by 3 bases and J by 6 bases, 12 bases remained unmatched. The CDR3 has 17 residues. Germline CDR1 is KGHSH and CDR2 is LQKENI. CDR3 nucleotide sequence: TGTGCCAGCTCACCGCCCGGTTCCCTAGCGGGGACCAATGAGCAGTTCTTC. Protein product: CASSPPGSLAGTNEQFF.

CDR3 in DNA: TGTGCTAGTGGTTTGTTCCGGACAGGGTCCAATCAGCCCCAGCATTTT. Its protein is CASGLFRTGSNQPQHF. The chain joins TRBV12-5 to TRBJ1-5; 8 positions match TRBD1. The CDR3 is 16 amino acids. J was trimmed by 3 bases and V by 2 bases; bases with no gene match: 6. Germline V lookup: CDR1 LGHNT, CDR2 FRNRAP.

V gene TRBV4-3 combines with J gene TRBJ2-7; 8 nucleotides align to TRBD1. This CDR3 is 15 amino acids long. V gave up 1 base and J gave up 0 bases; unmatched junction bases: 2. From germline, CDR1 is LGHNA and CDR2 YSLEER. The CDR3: CASSQGQGRSYEQYF. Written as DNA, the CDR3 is TGCGCCAGCAGCCAAGGACAGGGGCGCTCCTACGAGCAGTACTTC.

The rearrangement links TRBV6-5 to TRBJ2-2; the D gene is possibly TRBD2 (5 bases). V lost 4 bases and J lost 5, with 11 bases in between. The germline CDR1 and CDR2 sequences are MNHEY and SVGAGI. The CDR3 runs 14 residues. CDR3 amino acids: CASSSPRETGELFF. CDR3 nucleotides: TGTGCCAGCAGTTCCCCTCGGGAAACCGGGGAGCTGTTTTTT.

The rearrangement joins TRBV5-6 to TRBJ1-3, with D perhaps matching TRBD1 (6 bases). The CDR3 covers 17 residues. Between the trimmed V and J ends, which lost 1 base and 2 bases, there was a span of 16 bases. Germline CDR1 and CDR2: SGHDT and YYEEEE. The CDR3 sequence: CASSLYSWDNPGNTIYF. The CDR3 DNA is TGTGCCAGCAGCTTGTATTCCTGGGACAACCCTGGAAACACCATATATTTT.